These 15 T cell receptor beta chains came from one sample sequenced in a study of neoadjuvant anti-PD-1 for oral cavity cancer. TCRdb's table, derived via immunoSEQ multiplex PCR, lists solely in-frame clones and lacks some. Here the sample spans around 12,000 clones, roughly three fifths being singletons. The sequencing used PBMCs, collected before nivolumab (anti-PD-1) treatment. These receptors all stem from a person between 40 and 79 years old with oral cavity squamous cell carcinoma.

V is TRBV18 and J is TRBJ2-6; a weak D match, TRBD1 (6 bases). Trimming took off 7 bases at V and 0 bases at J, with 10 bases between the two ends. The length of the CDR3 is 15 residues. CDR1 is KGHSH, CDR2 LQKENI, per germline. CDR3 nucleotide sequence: TGTGCCAGCTTAACAGGGCTCTCTGGGGCCAACGTCCTGACTTTC. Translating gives CASLTGLSGANVLTF.

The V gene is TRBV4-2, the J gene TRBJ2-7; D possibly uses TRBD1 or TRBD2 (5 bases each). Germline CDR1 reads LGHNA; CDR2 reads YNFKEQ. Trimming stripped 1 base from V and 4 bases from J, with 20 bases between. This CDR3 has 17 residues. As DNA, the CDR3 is TGTGCCAGCAGCCAAGCCCTACAGGAGGCATATTATTACGAGCAGTACTTC. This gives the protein CASSQALQEAYYYEQYF.

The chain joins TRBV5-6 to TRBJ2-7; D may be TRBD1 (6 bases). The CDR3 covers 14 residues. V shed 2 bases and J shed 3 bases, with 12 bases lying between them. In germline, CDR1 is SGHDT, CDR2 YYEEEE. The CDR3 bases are TGTGCCAGCAGCTTAGAGGGACACCTCTACGAGCAGTACTTC. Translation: CASSLEGHLYEQYF.

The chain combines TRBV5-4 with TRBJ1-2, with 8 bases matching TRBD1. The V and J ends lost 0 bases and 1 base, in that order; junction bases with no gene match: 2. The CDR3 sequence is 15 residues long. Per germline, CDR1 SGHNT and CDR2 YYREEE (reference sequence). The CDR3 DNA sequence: TGTGCCAGCAGCTTGGGACAGGGGATTAACTATGGCTACACCTTC. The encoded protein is CASSLGQGINYGYTF.

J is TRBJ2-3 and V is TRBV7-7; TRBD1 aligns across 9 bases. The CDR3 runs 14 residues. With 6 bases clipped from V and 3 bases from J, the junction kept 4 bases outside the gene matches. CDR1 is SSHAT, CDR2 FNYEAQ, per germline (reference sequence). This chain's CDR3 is CASSPTGGTDTQYF. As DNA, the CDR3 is TGTGCCAGCAGTCCGACAGGGGGAACAGATACGCAGTATTTT.

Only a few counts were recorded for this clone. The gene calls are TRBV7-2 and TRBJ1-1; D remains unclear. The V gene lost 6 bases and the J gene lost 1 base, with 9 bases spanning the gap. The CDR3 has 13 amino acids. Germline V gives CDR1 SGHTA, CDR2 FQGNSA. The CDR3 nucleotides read TGTGCCAGCAGAACGACGAGGAACACTGAAGCTTTCTTT. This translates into CASRTTRNTEAFF.

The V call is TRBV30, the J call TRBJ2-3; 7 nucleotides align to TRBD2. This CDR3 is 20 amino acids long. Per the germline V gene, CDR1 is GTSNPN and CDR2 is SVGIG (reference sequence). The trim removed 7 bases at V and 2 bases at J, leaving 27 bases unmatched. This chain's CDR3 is CASAVPTAGVYESLTDTQYF. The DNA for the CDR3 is TGTGCCTCCGCCGTACCTACGGCGGGGGTCTACGAATCGCTCACAGATACGCAGTATTTT.

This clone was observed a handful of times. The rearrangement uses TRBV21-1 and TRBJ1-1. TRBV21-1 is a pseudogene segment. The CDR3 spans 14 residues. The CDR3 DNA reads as TGTGCCAGCAGCTGCGGACCGTCTGGGGGGGAAGCTTTCTTT. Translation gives CASSCGPSGGEAFF.

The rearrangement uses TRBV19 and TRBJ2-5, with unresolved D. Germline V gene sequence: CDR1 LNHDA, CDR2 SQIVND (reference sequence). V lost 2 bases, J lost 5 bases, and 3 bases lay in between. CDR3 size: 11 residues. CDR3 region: CASSIRETQYF. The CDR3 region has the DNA TGTGCCAGTAGTATAAGGGAGACCCAGTACTTC.

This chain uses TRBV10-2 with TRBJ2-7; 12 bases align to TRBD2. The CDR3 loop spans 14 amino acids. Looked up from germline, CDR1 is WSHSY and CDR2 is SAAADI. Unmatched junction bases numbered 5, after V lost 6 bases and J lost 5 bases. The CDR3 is CASSWTSGIDEQYF. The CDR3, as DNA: TGCGCCAGCAGCTGGACTAGCGGGATCGACGAGCAGTACTTC.

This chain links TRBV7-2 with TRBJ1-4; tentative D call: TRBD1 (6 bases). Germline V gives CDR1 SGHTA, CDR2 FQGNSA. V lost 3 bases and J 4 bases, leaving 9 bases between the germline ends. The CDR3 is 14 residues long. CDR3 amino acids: CASSLGGYNEKLFF. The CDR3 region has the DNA TGTGCCAGCAGCTTGGGGGGCTATAATGAAAAACTGTTTTTT.

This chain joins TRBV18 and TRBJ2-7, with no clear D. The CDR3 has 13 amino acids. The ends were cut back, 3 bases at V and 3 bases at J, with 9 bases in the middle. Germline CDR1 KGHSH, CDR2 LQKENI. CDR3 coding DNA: TGTGCCAGCTCACCTACGGAGCACTACGAGCAGTACTTC. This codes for CASSPTEHYEQYF.

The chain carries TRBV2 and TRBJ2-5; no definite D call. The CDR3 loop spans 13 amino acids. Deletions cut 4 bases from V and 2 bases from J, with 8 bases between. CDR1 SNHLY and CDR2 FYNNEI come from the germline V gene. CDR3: CASSVGQQETQYF. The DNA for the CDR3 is TGTGCCAGCAGTGTAGGGCAGCAAGAGACCCAGTACTTC. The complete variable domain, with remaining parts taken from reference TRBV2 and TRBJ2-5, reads EPEVTQTPSHQVTQMGQEVILRCVPISNHLYFYWYRQILGQKVEFLVSFYNNEISEKSEIFDDQFSVERPDGSNFTLKIRSTKLEDSAMYFCASSVGQQETQYFGPGTRLLVL.

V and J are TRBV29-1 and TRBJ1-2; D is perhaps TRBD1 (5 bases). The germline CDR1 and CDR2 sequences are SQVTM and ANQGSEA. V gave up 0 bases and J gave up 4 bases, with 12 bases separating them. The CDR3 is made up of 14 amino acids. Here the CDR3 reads CSVEESDRVYGYTF. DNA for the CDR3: TGCAGCGTTGAAGAAAGCGACAGAGTCTATGGCTACACCTTC.

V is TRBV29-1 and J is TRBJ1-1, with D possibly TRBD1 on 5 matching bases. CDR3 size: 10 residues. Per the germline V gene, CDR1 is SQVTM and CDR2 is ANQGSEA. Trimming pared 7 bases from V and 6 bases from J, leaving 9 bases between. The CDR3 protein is CSATVSEAFF. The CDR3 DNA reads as TGCAGCGCGACAGTATCTGAAGCTTTCTTT.